These T cell receptor beta chains were read from a single sample in a study of a mutant IDH1 vaccine in newly diagnosed glioma. Sequencing was performed with immunoSEQ multiplex PCR; in TCRdb, only in-frame clones are kept and a portion is missing. The data contain about 67,000 clones, around four fifths of them singletons. Specimen: peripheral blood mononuclear cells (PBMCs), collected from a glioma patient treated with radiotherapy, temozolomide or both. Receptors originate from a young woman with glioma. Some clones in this sample may be carry-over from other donors' samples. The CDR3 runs from the conserved cysteine through the conserved F or W. Each record gives: V gene, J gene, CDR3 length, clone size, D gene, CDR3 protein, CDR3 DNA. D genes are given only for firm matches. Size is omitted from some rows. Given values are once, few, many or a class for expanded clones.

V gene: TRBV14; J gene: TRBJ1-1; CDR3 length: 12; clone size: few; D gene: .; CDR3 protein: CASSPFGREAFF; CDR3 DNA: TGTGCCAGCAGCCCTTTTGGTCGGGAAGCTTTCTTT
V gene: TRBV5-1; J gene: TRBJ1-2; CDR3 length: 17; clone size: few; D gene: TRBD1; CDR3 protein: CASSLAVGTGYNYGYTF; CDR3 DNA: TGCGCCAGCAGCTTGGCCGTGGGGACAGGGTATAACTATGGCTACACCTTC
V gene: TRBV5-6; J gene: TRBJ1-2; CDR3 length: 16; clone size: .; D gene: TRBD1; CDR3 protein: CASSLDRTGSIYGYTF; CDR3 DNA: TGTGCCAGCAGCTTGGACCGGACAGGGTCTATCTATGGCTACACCTTC
V gene: TRBV29-1; J gene: TRBJ2-2; CDR3 length: 14; clone size: .; D gene: .; CDR3 protein: CSVGAEQNTGELFF; CDR3 DNA: TGCAGCGTTGGGGCAGAACAGAACACCGGGGAGCTGTTTTTT
V gene: TRBV7-8; J gene: TRBJ2-5; CDR3 length: 10; clone size: .; D gene: .; CDR3 protein: CASSRETQYF; CDR3 DNA: TGTGCCAGCAGCCGCGAGACCCAGTACTTC
V gene: TRBV19; J gene: TRBJ1-2; CDR3 length: 14; clone size: .; D gene: TRBD1; CDR3 protein: CAASRDRNSYGYTF; CDR3 DNA: TGTGCCGCCTCTCGGGACAGGAATAGCTATGGCTACACCTTC
V gene: TRBV5-1; J gene: TRBJ1-1; CDR3 length: 12; clone size: .; D gene: TRBD1; CDR3 protein: CASSGDSYEAFF; CDR3 DNA: TGCGCCAGCAGTGGGGACAGTTATGAAGCTTTCTTT
V gene: TRBV6-5; J gene: TRBJ1-3; CDR3 length: 12; clone size: .; D gene: TRBD1; CDR3 protein: CATGQGRNTIYF; CDR3 DNA: TGTGCCACCGGACAGGGGAGGAACACCATATATTTT
V gene: TRBV7-2; J gene: TRBJ2-2; CDR3 length: 17; clone size: once; D gene: TRBD2; CDR3 protein: CASSLALTSLNTGELFF; CDR3 DNA: TGTGCCAGCAGCTTAGCCCTGACTAGCTTGAACACCGGGGAGCTGTTTTTT
V gene: TRBV7-8; J gene: TRBJ2-1; CDR3 length: 14; clone size: once; D gene: .; CDR3 protein: CASSLARGYNEQFF; CDR3 DNA: TGTGCCAGCAGCTTGGCGCGGGGTTACAATGAGCAGTTCTTC
V gene: TRBV29-1; J gene: TRBJ2-1; CDR3 length: 14; clone size: .; D gene: TRBD1; CDR3 protein: CSVRQGSLNNEQFF; CDR3 DNA: TGCAGCGTCCGACAGGGTTCTCTGAACAATGAGCAGTTCTTC
V gene: TRBV10-2; J gene: TRBJ2-2; CDR3 length: 14; clone size: few; D gene: .; CDR3 protein: CASLITPNTGELFF; CDR3 DNA: TGCGCAAGCCTAATCACCCCGAACACCGGGGAGCTGTTTTTT
V gene: TRBV10-1; J gene: TRBJ2-1; CDR3 length: 15; clone size: .; D gene: .; CDR3 protein: CASSDYEGRYNEQFF; CDR3 DNA: TGCGCCAGCAGTGATTACGAAGGCAGATACAATGAGCAGTTCTTC
V gene: TRBV4-1; J gene: TRBJ2-5; CDR3 length: 13; clone size: .; D gene: .; CDR3 protein: CASSQGQGETQYF; CDR3 DNA: TGCGCCAGCAGCCAAGGGCAGGGCGAGACCCAGTACTTC
V gene: TRBV5-1; J gene: TRBJ1-1; CDR3 length: 15; clone size: once; D gene: .; CDR3 protein: CASSLKSGGASEAFF; CDR3 DNA: TGCGCCAGCAGCTTGAAATCGGGGGGCGCGTCTGAAGCTTTCTTT
V gene: TRBV9; J gene: TRBJ1-1; CDR3 length: 13; clone size: .; D gene: .; CDR3 protein: CASSVAVNTEAFF; CDR3 DNA: TGTGCCAGCAGCGTAGCAGTTAACACTGAAGCTTTCTTT
V gene: TRBV30; J gene: TRBJ1-1; CDR3 length: 13; clone size: few; D gene: .; CDR3 protein: CAWSVAGRTEAFF; CDR3 DNA: TGTGCCTGGAGTGTAGCGGGGAGGACTGAAGCTTTCTTT
V gene: TRBV19; J gene: TRBJ1-2; CDR3 length: 11; clone size: .; D gene: TRBD1; CDR3 protein: CASSTGDGYTF; CDR3 DNA: TGTGCCAGTAGCACAGGGGATGGCTACACCTTC
V gene: TRBV9; J gene: TRBJ1-4; CDR3 length: 16; clone size: .; D gene: .; CDR3 protein: CASSVGPRPANEKLFF; CDR3 DNA: TGTGCCAGCAGCGTAGGCCCTCGCCCAGCTAATGAAAAACTGTTTTTT
V gene: TRBV19; J gene: TRBJ2-7; CDR3 length: 14; clone size: .; D gene: TRBD1; CDR3 protein: CASSNDREDLEQYF; CDR3 DNA: TGTGCCAGTAGTAACGACAGGGAAGATCTCGAGCAGTACTTC
V gene: TRBV29-1; J gene: TRBJ1-5; CDR3 length: 15; clone size: .; D gene: TRBD1; CDR3 protein: CSVLETRGSNQPQHF; CDR3 DNA: TGCAGCGTTCTAGAAACCAGGGGGAGCAATCAGCCCCAGCATTTT
V gene: TRBV9; J gene: TRBJ1-3; CDR3 length: 15; clone size: once; D gene: TRBD1; CDR3 protein: CASSGGLDRGNTIYF; CDR3 DNA: TGTGCCAGCAGCGGGGGCCTGGACAGGGGAAACACCATATATTTT
V gene: TRBV12-5; J gene: TRBJ1-1; CDR3 length: 14; clone size: .; D gene: .; CDR3 protein: CASDLGAANTEAFF; CDR3 DNA: TGTGCTAGTGACCTGGGGGCGGCGAACACTGAAGCTTTCTTT
V gene: TRBV6-6; J gene: TRBJ1-2; CDR3 length: 15; clone size: once; D gene: TRBD1; CDR3 protein: CASSYGTGEGYGYTF; CDR3 DNA: TGTGCCAGCAGTTACGGGACAGGGGAAGGCTATGGCTACACCTTC
V gene: TRBV6-6; J gene: TRBJ2-7; CDR3 length: 13; clone size: .; D gene: TRBD2; CDR3 protein: CASCLAGVGEQYF; CDR3 DNA: TGTGCCAGCTGTCTAGCGGGAGTGGGCGAGCAGTACTTC
V gene: TRBV2; J gene: TRBJ2-7; CDR3 length: 13; clone size: .; D gene: TRBD1; CDR3 protein: CASSPPGQVNMDF; CDR3 DNA: TGTGCCAGCAGTCCTCCGGGACAGGTTAATATGGACTTC
V gene: TRBV4-1; J gene: TRBJ2-5; CDR3 length: 14; clone size: .; D gene: .; CDR3 protein: CASSHPVQSRTQYF; CDR3 DNA: TGCGCCAGCAGCCACCCCGTCCAGTCAAGGACCCAGTACTTC
V gene: TRBV6-5; J gene: TRBJ2-3; CDR3 length: 16; clone size: .; D gene: .; CDR3 protein: CASSYSPSASSDTQYF; CDR3 DNA: TGTGCCAGCAGTTACTCTCCTAGCGCGTCTTCAGATACGCAGTATTTT
V gene: TRBV23-1; J gene: TRBJ2-2; CDR3 length: 18; clone size: .; D gene: TRBD2; CDR3 protein: CASSPPSGALWCTGELFF; CDR3 DNA: TGCGCCAGCAGTCCCCCTAGCGGGGCCCTATGGTGCACCGGGGAGCTGTTTTTT
V gene: TRBV7-8; J gene: TRBJ2-7; CDR3 length: 13; clone size: .; D gene: TRBD2; CDR3 protein: CASRPSGTYEQYF; CDR3 DNA: TGTGCCAGCAGGCCTAGCGGAACCTACGAGCAGTACTTC
V gene: TRBV5-1; J gene: TRBJ2-5; CDR3 length: 15; clone size: .; D gene: TRBD2; CDR3 protein: CASWSGTSDQETQYF; CDR3 DNA: TGCGCCAGCTGGTCCGGGACTAGCGACCAAGAGACCCAGTACTTC
V gene: TRBV9; J gene: TRBJ2-7; CDR3 length: 15; clone size: .; D gene: TRBD2; CDR3 protein: CASSSTSGGANEQYF; CDR3 DNA: TGTGCCAGCAGCTCTACTAGCGGGGGGGCGAACGAGCAGTACTTC
V gene: TRBV4-2; J gene: TRBJ2-2; CDR3 length: 16; clone size: .; D gene: TRBD1; CDR3 protein: CASSQETGMNTGELFF; CDR3 DNA: TGTGCCAGCAGCCAAGAGACAGGGATGAACACCGGGGAGCTGTTTTTT
V gene: TRBV6-6; J gene: TRBJ2-7; CDR3 length: 15; clone size: .; D gene: .; CDR3 protein: CASSYALGTGREQYF; CDR3 DNA: TGTGCCAGCAGTTACGCACTAGGGACCGGGCGGGAGCAGTACTTC
V gene: TRBV5-1; J gene: TRBJ1-6; CDR3 length: 15; clone size: .; D gene: .; CDR3 protein: CASSPGRLGNSPLHF; CDR3 DNA: TGCGCCAGCAGCCCCGGACGACTGGGAAATTCACCCCTCCACTTT
V gene: TRBV6-5; J gene: TRBJ1-1; CDR3 length: 13; clone size: .; D gene: .; CDR3 protein: CASSAGRLTEAFF; CDR3 DNA: TGTGCCAGCAGTGCAGGGAGGTTGACTGAAGCTTTCTTT
V gene: TRBV29-1; J gene: TRBJ2-2; CDR3 length: 15; clone size: few; D gene: TRBD2; CDR3 protein: CSVDPSGARGGELFF; CDR3 DNA: TGCAGCGTTGATCCTAGCGGAGCTCGGGGCGGGGAGCTGTTTTTT
V gene: TRBV7-2; J gene: TRBJ1-1; CDR3 length: 14; clone size: few; D gene: .; CDR3 protein: CAGKRDPIVTEAFF; CDR3 DNA: TGTGCCGGTAAAAGGGATCCGATCGTGACTGAAGCTTTCTTT
V gene: TRBV19; J gene: TRBJ1-2; CDR3 length: 15; clone size: .; D gene: .; CDR3 protein: CASSIGTRANYGYTF; CDR3 DNA: TGTGCCAGTAGTATCGGGACAAGAGCTAACTATGGCTACACCTTC
V gene: TRBV14; J gene: TRBJ2-2; CDR3 length: 16; clone size: .; D gene: .; CDR3 protein: CASSQLRLPSTGELFF; CDR3 DNA: TGTGCCAGCAGCCAATTGCGGCTTCCGAGCACCGGGGAGCTGTTTTTT
V gene: TRBV7-9; J gene: TRBJ1-1; CDR3 length: 12; clone size: .; D gene: .; CDR3 protein: CASSLGSTEAFF; CDR3 DNA: TGTGCCAGCAGCTTAGGGAGCACTGAAGCTTTCTTT
V gene: TRBV6-5; J gene: TRBJ1-6; CDR3 length: 16; clone size: .; D gene: .; CDR3 protein: CASSLEPGTGVSPLHF; CDR3 DNA: TGTGCCAGCAGTTTAGAGCCCGGGACGGGGGTTTCACCCCTCCACTTT
V gene: TRBV6-1; J gene: TRBJ1-3; CDR3 length: 17; clone size: .; D gene: .; CDR3 protein: CASSEVIAGISGNTIYF; CDR3 DNA: TGTGCCAGCAGTGAAGTTATCGCGGGGATCTCTGGAAACACCATATATTTT
V gene: TRBV7-9; J gene: TRBJ1-2; CDR3 length: 12; clone size: .; D gene: .; CDR3 protein: CASAGTTNGYTF; CDR3 DNA: TGTGCCAGCGCCGGGACGACGAATGGCTACACCTTC
V gene: TRBV10-3; J gene: TRBJ1-1; CDR3 length: 13; clone size: .; D gene: TRBD1; CDR3 protein: CAIRGTGEAGAFF; CDR3 DNA: TGTGCCATCAGAGGCACAGGGGAGGCGGGCGCTTTCTTT
V gene: TRBV19; J gene: TRBJ1-2; CDR3 length: 18; clone size: .; D gene: .; CDR3 protein: CASSIGAGARLKVYGYTF; CDR3 DNA: TGTGCCAGTAGTATAGGGGCGGGGGCCCGCTTGAAAGTCTATGGCTACACCTTC
V gene: TRBV5-5; J gene: TRBJ1-5; CDR3 length: 13; clone size: .; D gene: .; CDR3 protein: CASSFGGNQPQHF; CDR3 DNA: TGTGCCAGCAGCTTCGGGGGCAATCAGCCCCAGCATTTT
V gene: TRBV19; J gene: TRBJ2-7; CDR3 length: 13; clone size: .; D gene: .; CDR3 protein: CASSMPALSEQYF; CDR3 DNA: TGTGCCAGTAGTATGCCGGCCCTGTCGGAGCAGTACTTC
V gene: TRBV6-6; J gene: TRBJ2-1; CDR3 length: 15; clone size: .; D gene: .; CDR3 protein: CASSYPERGSNEQFF; CDR3 DNA: TGTGCCAGCAGTTACCCAGAACGGGGATCCAATGAGCAGTTCTTC
V gene: TRBV5-6; J gene: TRBJ2-1; CDR3 length: 17; clone size: .; D gene: .; CDR3 protein: CASSLGDADNPYNEQFF; CDR3 DNA: TGTGCCAGCAGCTTGGGAGATGCGGACAATCCCTACAATGAGCAGTTCTTC
V gene: TRBV7-6; J gene: TRBJ2-7; CDR3 length: 16; clone size: .; D gene: TRBD2; CDR3 protein: CASSLVVPSGAYEQYF; CDR3 DNA: TGTGCCAGCAGCTTAGTCGTGCCTAGCGGAGCCTACGAGCAGTACTTC
V gene: TRBV5-1; J gene: TRBJ1-2; CDR3 length: 15; clone size: .; D gene: TRBD1; CDR3 protein: CASSSRDRGAYGYTF; CDR3 DNA: TGCGCCAGCAGCTCAAGGGACAGGGGCGCCTATGGCTACACCTTC
V gene: TRBV11-1; J gene: TRBJ1-4; CDR3 length: 14; clone size: .; D gene: TRBD1; CDR3 protein: CASSQGQGDEKLFF; CDR3 DNA: TGTGCCAGCAGCCAGGGACAGGGGGACGAAAAACTGTTTTTT
V gene: TRBV5-4; J gene: TRBJ2-7; CDR3 length: 14; clone size: .; D gene: TRBD2; CDR3 protein: CASSLAGGPGEQYF; CDR3 DNA: TGTGCCAGCAGCTTAGCGGGGGGGCCGGGCGAGCAGTACTTC
V gene: TRBV4-2; J gene: TRBJ2-7; CDR3 length: 11; clone size: .; D gene: .; CDR3 protein: CASSQDREQYF; CDR3 DNA: TGTGCCAGCAGCCAAGATCGAGAGCAGTACTTC